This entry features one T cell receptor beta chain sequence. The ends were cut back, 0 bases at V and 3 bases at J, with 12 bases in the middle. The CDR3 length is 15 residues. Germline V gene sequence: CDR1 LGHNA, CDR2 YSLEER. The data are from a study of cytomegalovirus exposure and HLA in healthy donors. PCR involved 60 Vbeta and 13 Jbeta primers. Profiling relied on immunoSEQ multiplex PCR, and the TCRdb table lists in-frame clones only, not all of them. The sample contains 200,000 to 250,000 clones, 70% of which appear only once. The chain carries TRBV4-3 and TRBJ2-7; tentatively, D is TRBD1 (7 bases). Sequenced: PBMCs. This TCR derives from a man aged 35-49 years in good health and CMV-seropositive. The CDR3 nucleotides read TGCGCCAGCAGCCAAGAGCAGGGGGGCTACTACGAGCAGTACTTC. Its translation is CASSQEQGGYYEQYF.